The rows below give T cell receptor beta chains drawn from one sample of a study of T cells in Graves' hyperthyroidism and ophthalmopathy. TCRdb fed the multiplex PCR reads into MiXCR, producing one record per CDR3 protein. The sample gives about 250,000 distinct CDR3 sequences, approximately 16% of which show up once; 30% to 35% is in the top ten. The sequenced sample was blood. The source is a woman aged 45-65 years with Graves' hyperthyroidism that later progressed to Graves' ophthalmopathy. CDR3s include the opening cysteine and the closing phenylalanine or tryptophan. A D gene is named only where the DNA matches it firmly. The listing skips clone size in some rows; elsewhere it reads once, few, many or a size class.

length	V	J	D	size	DNA	CDR3
14	TRBV10-3	TRBJ2-3	.	many	TGTGCCATCGGAACGGGAGAAGGGGCAGATACGCAGTATTTT	CAIGTGEGADTQYF
13	TRBV25-1	TRBJ1-1	.	few	TGTGCCAGCAGTGAATGGGAGGGAACTGAAGCTTTCTTT	CASSEWEGTEAFF
15	TRBV6-2/TRBV6-3	TRBJ2-7	TRBD2	many	TGTGCCAGCAGACCAAGCGGGAGAGGATCCTACGAGCAGTACTTC	CASRPSGRGSYEQYF
17	TRBV14	TRBJ2-1	.	.	TGTGCCAGCAGCCAAGATTTGTGGTCAGACTCCTACAATGAGCAGTTCTTC	CASSQDLWSDSYNEQFF
16	TRBV28	TRBJ2-3	.	many	TGTGCCAGCAGTTCCGCAGGGCCGGCGGTCCCAGATACGCAGTATTTT	CASSSAGPAVPDTQYF
15	TRBV5-1	TRBJ1-6	TRBD1	few	TGCGCCAGCAGCACAGGGGGCGTTTTTAATTCACCCCTCCACTTT	CASSTGGVFNSPLHF
13	TRBV6-1	TRBJ2-1	TRBD2	many	TGTGCCACCATCAGCGGGAGGGCCAATGAGCAGTTCTTC	CATISGRANEQFF
19	TRBV27	TRBJ1-4	.	few	TGTGCCAGCAGTCACCTGAGGGACTTCCCCCTAGCAACTAATGAAAAACTGTTTTTT	CASSHLRDFPLATNEKLFF
11	TRBV7-9	TRBJ2-4	TRBD1	few	TGTGCCAGCAGCGCCGGGACAGGGGGGTACTTC	CASSAGTGGYF
14	TRBV7-8	TRBJ2-7	.	.	TGTGCCAGCAGCTCTAGTCCCCGAGCTGGCGGGCAGTACTTC	CASSSSPRAGGQYF
13	TRBV6-1	TRBJ1-6	.	many	TGTGCCAGCAGTTACGCCCCCGGAGGCACCCTCCACTTT	CASSYAPGGTLHF
17	TRBV27	TRBJ2-1	TRBD2	many	TGTGCCAGCAGTCAACTAGCGGTACCACGCTCCTACAATGAGCAGTTCTTC	CASSQLAVPRSYNEQFF
18	TRBV7-9	TRBJ2-1	.	many	TGTGCCAGCAGCTCCACATTACTACAGGGTTTGTCCTACAATGAGCAGTTCTTC	CASSSTLLQGLSYNEQFF
12	TRBV4-1	TRBJ2-7	.	few	TGCGCCAGCAGCCAAGCTTTCAACGAGCAGTACTTC	CASSQAFNEQYF
14	TRBV7-9	TRBJ1-2	.	many	TGTGCCAGCAGCTTAGGAGGGGCCGGCTATGGCTACACCTTC	CASSLGGAGYGYTF
14	TRBV5-1	TRBJ1-4	.	many	TGCGCCAGCAGCTTCTACCCGACAGATGAAAAACTGTTTTTT	CASSFYPTDEKLFF
15	TRBV2	TRBJ2-7	.	many	TGTGCCAGCAGTGATGATCAGGGGTACTCCTACGAGCAGTACTTC	CASSDDQGYSYEQYF
15	TRBV30	TRBJ2-1	.	many	TGTGCCTGGAGTTCTAAGTTGAGCTCCTACAATGAGCAGTTCTTC	CAWSSKLSSYNEQFF
15	TRBV11-3	TRBJ2-3	.	many	TGTGCCAGCAGCCTAAGGACTACTAGCACAGATACGCAGTATTTT	CASSLRTTSTDTQYF
17	TRBV3-1	TRBJ1-1	.	many	TGTGCCAGCAGCCAAGATCCCCGACGCCAGGGGAACACTGAAGCTTTCTTT	CASSQDPRRQGNTEAFF
16	TRBV6-1	TRBJ2-3	.	few	TGTGCCAGCGGGGGGGGAGAGACAGGACGCACAGATACGCAGTATTTT	CASGGGETGRTDTQYF
13	TRBV19	TRBJ1-2	.	.	TGTGCCACTCGACCGGGCCCGGCCTATGGCTACACCTTC	CATRPGPAYGYTF
15	TRBV27	TRBJ1-2	.	.	TGTGCCAGCACGACCGGGGGGGTGGCTAACTATGGCTACACCTTC	CASTTGGVANYGYTF
14	TRBV7-9	TRBJ2-5	.	.	TGTGCCAGCAGCTCCACCGGGACGCCCGGAACCCAGTACTTC	CASSSTGTPGTQYF
17	TRBV4-2	TRBJ2-1	TRBD2	few	TGTGCCAGCAGCCAAGATCCGACTAGCGGGAGCTACAATGAGCAGTTCTTC	CASSQDPTSGSYNEQFF
15	TRBV5-6	TRBJ1-4	.	.	TGTGCCAGCAGCTTGATTGACGCGGCGAATGAAAAACTGTTTTTT	CASSLIDAANEKLFF
14	TRBV7-3	TRBJ2-1	.	many	TGTGCCAGCAGCTTATTGGGACTTTCCCATGAGCAGTTCTTC	CASSLLGLSHEQFF
14	TRBV9	TRBJ2-5	.	.	TGTGCCAGCAGCGGAGTGGGGGCCAGGGAGACCCAGTACTTC	CASSGVGARETQYF
16	TRBV20-1	TRBJ1-2	.	few	TGCAGTGCTAGAGAGTCGGGCCTCAAAGGGGTCTATGGCTACACCTTC	CSARESGLKGVYGYTF
14	TRBV2	TRBJ2-7	TRBD1	many	TGTGCCAGCACACAAGACAGGGTCTCCTACGAGCAGTACTTC	CASTQDRVSYEQYF
13	TRBV10-3	TRBJ2-3	.	.	TGTGCCATCAGTCTGACAGGTCCAGATACGCAGTATTTT	CAISLTGPDTQYF
15	TRBV7-9	TRBJ2-7	TRBD2	few	TGTGCCAGCAGCTCCCGTAGCGGGAGTGGTTACGAGCAGTACTTC	CASSSRSGSGYEQYF
14	TRBV20-1	TRBJ2-5	TRBD1	many	TGCAGTGCTAGTCCGGACAGGGCCCAAGAGACCCAGTACTTC	CSASPDRAQETQYF
14	TRBV3-1	TRBJ1-2	TRBD1	many	TGTGCCAGCAGCTACCTCGGACAGGGAGATGGCTACACCTTC	CASSYLGQGDGYTF
13	TRBV2	TRBJ2-7	.	many	TGTGCCAGTACGGGGACGCTTACCTACGAGCAGTACTTC	CASTGTLTYEQYF
16	TRBV4-2	TRBJ2-7	.	many	TGTGCCAGCAGCCAAGTGGTTAGCGCAGTGATGTACGAGCAGTACTTC	CASSQVVSAVMYEQYF
15	TRBV19	TRBJ1-4	TRBD1	.	TGTGCCAGTAGTTCGGCGGACAGGGGTAATGAAAAACTGTTTTTT	CASSSADRGNEKLFF
14	TRBV11-2	TRBJ1-5	.	many	TGTGCCAGCAGCTTAGGAGGGGACGATCAGCCCCAGCATTTT	CASSLGGDDQPQHF
14	TRBV5-6	TRBJ1-5	.	few	TGTGCCAGCAGCCCTGGGGGGACGGCCCAATCCCAGCATTTT	CASSPGGTAQSQHF
12	TRBV20-1	TRBJ1-1	.	many	TGCAGTGCTAGCTCGGGCAACGCTGAAGCTTTCTTT	CSASSGNAEAFF
13	TRBV10-3	TRBJ2-1	.	many	TGTGCCATCAGTTCCGGCTCCTACAATGAGCAGTTCTTC	CAISSGSYNEQFF
14	TRBV29-1	TRBJ1-5	.	many	TGCAGCGTCGGTGACCAGGAAGGCAATCAGCCCCAGCATTTT	CSVGDQEGNQPQHF
15	TRBV2	TRBJ2-7	.	many	TGTGCCAGCAGTGGGGCCTACGGGTATACCTACGAGCAGTACTTC	CASSGAYGYTYEQYF
16	TRBV4-2	TRBJ2-7	TRBD2	few	TGTGCCAGCAGCCAAGAACCGGGACTAGCGGGACGCGAGCAGTACTTC	CASSQEPGLAGREQYF
13	TRBV19	TRBJ1-2	TRBD1	few	TGTGCCAGTAGTATAGGGGACAGATACGGCTACACCTTC	CASSIGDRYGYTF
16	TRBV3-1	TRBJ2-1	.	many	TGTGCCAGCAGCCAGTGGGCGGGTAATGCCGTCAATGAGCAGTTCTTC	CASSQWAGNAVNEQFF
12	TRBV29-1	TRBJ2-7	TRBD1	many	TGCAGCGGATGGGACAGCTCCTACGAGCAGTACTTC	CSGWDSSYEQYF
14	TRBV25-1	TRBJ1-2	.	.	TGTGCCAGCAGTGAATCGGGGGGATACTATGGCTACACCTTC	CASSESGGYYGYTF
14	TRBV11-2	TRBJ2-5	.	many	TGTGCCAGCAGCACCGCCTCCGTGACGGAGACCCAGTACTTC	CASSTASVTETQYF